A selection of T cell receptor beta chains follows, all from one sample in a study of blood T cell repertoires in COVID-19. Sequenced by immunoSEQ multiplex PCR; TCRdb stores in-frame clones only, minus some. The sample records some 320,000 clones, roughly nine tenths being singletons. The sequencing sample was made of PBMCs or T cells enriched from blood (not recorded which). The receptors stem from a woman aged 25 to 45 who had been exposed to COVID-19. Both conserved end residues are part of each CDR3. The D gene is left open where the match is weak. Size values are once, few and many counts, or a class for expanded clones, and some rows have none.

V gene,D gene,clone size,J gene,CDR3 protein,CDR3 DNA
TRBV12-3/TRBV12-4,-,-,TRBJ1-1,CASSQQGRTEAFF,TGTGCCAGCAGCCAACAGGGACGAACTGAAGCTTTCTTT
TRBV5-4,TRBD1,few,TRBJ1-2,CASSRGTGGEDYGYTF,TGTGCCAGCAGCAGGGGAACAGGGGGGGAAGACTATGGCTACACCTTC
TRBV6-6,-,once,TRBJ1-4,CASSLQGSKLFF,TGTGCCAGCAGCCTACAGGGATCAAAACTGTTTTTT
TRBV19,-,-,TRBJ1-5,CASSIPGLHQPQHF,TGTGCCAGTAGTATTCCGGGACTCCATCAGCCCCAGCATTTT
TRBV6-5,-,-,TRBJ2-5,CASGPTGETQYF,TGTGCCAGCGGACCGACAGGAGAGACCCAGTACTTC
TRBV19,-,-,TRBJ2-5,CASSHPGDRRQKETQYF,TGTGCCAGTAGCCATCCCGGCGACAGGCGACAGAAGGAGACCCAGTACTTC
TRBV5-1,TRBD2,once,TRBJ2-1,CASSLTLAGGPNEQFF,TGCGCCAGCAGCCTGACTTTGGCGGGGGGGCCTAATGAGCAGTTCTTC
TRBV12-3/TRBV12-4,-,-,TRBJ1-6,CASSHRVSPLHF,TGTGCCAGCAGTCACAGGGTCTCACCCCTCCACTTT
TRBV4-1,TRBD1,-,TRBJ1-1,CASTTQGTLLVTEAFF,TGCGCCAGCACTACACAGGGGACTTTGCTCGTTACTGAAGCTTTCTTT
TRBV11-2,TRBD2,-,TRBJ2-5,CASSRNPGGAGGETQYF,TGTGCCAGCAGCCGCAATCCCGGGGGGGCCGGTGGTGAGACCCAGTACTTC
TRBV5-1,TRBD1,-,TRBJ2-5,CASSSAGTGVGETQYF,TGCGCCAGCAGCTCCGCCGGGACAGGGGTTGGCGAGACCCAGTACTTC
TRBV19,-,-,TRBJ1-5,CASRDFANQPQHF,TGTGCCAGTAGGGACTTTGCGAATCAGCCCCAGCATTTT
TRBV9,TRBD2,-,TRBJ2-1,CASSVDPLAGGLNEQFF,TGTGCCAGCAGCGTAGACCCACTAGCGGGGGGGCTCAATGAGCAGTTCTTC
TRBV19,-,once,TRBJ1-2,CASSTASGTPRVYTF,TGTGCCAGTAGTACAGCTTCCGGGACACCGCGGGTCTACACCTTC
TRBV5-1,-,-,TRBJ1-5,CASSPAGDQPQHF,TGCGCCAGCTCCCCAGCAGGGGATCAGCCCCAGCATTTT
TRBV5-1,TRBD1,-,TRBJ1-6,CASSDRGHVPLHF,TGCGCCAGCAGCGACAGGGGCCACGTGCCCCTCCACTTT
TRBV6-5,TRBD1,-,TRBJ1-1,CASSYTQGSTEAFF,TGTGCCAGCAGTTACACACAGGGGAGCACTGAAGCTTTCTTT
TRBV19,TRBD2,once,TRBJ2-1,CASSIETSALGNEQFF,TGTGCCAGTAGTATAGAAACTAGCGCATTGGGGAATGAGCAGTTCTTC
TRBV5-1,-,-,TRBJ1-6,CASSLTRGSPLHF,TGCGCCAGCAGCTTGACGAGAGGTTCACCCCTCCACTTT
TRBV5-4,-,-,TRBJ1-6,CASSYGGSTNSPLHF,TGTGCCAGCAGCTATGGGGGGTCGACGAATTCACCCCTCCACTTT
TRBV10-3,TRBD1,-,TRBJ2-3,CAISDPGQLTDTQYF,TGTGCCATCAGTGACCCGGGACAGCTCACAGATACGCAGTATTTT
TRBV15,TRBD1,once,TRBJ2-7,CATSRATGDRGAYEQYF,TGTGCCACCAGCAGAGCTACCGGAGACAGGGGCGCCTACGAGCAGTACTTC
TRBV29-1,-,few,TRBJ2-7,CSVGGQTYEQYF,TGCAGCGTTGGCGGACAGACCTACGAGCAGTACTTC
TRBV6-5,TRBD1,once,TRBJ1-1,CASRPDRVLAEAFF,TGTGCCAGCAGACCTGACAGGGTCCTCGCTGAAGCTTTCTTT
TRBV19,TRBD1,once,TRBJ1-5,CASSIWDRGNQPQHF,TGTGCCAGTAGTATTTGGGACAGGGGGAATCAGCCCCAGCATTTT
TRBV7-9,-,-,TRBJ1-3,CASSLSGGTGNTIYF,TGTGCCAGCAGCTTAAGCGGGGGCACCGGAAACACCATATATTTT
TRBV5-5,TRBD1,-,TRBJ1-3,CASSLGQGILSGNTIYF,TGTGCCAGCAGCTTGGGACAGGGGATACTCTCTGGAAACACCATATATTTT
TRBV4-3,TRBD1,once,TRBJ2-2,CASSPGRGQFGELFF,TGCGCCAGCAGCCCCGGTAGGGGGCAGTTCGGGGAGCTGTTTTTT
TRBV5-1,-,-,TRBJ1-2,CASSFDTTFYGYTF,TGCGCCAGCAGCTTTGACACCACCTTCTATGGCTACACCTTC
TRBV29-1,-,once,TRBJ2-5,CSVEGGPGSETQYF,TGCAGCGTTGAAGGTGGGCCAGGCAGTGAGACCCAGTACTTC
TRBV6-5,TRBD1,-,TRBJ1-2,CASRPGTALGYGYTF,TGTGCCAGCAGACCCGGGACAGCTCTGGGTTATGGCTACACCTTC
TRBV6-1,TRBD1,-,TRBJ2-5,CASSELWGQQETQYF,TGTGCCAGCAGTGAACTTTGGGGACAGCAAGAGACCCAGTACTTC
TRBV4-3,-,-,TRBJ1-5,CASSQDRVKYSNQPQHF,TGCGCCAGCAGCCAAGATCGGGTAAAATATAGCAATCAGCCCCAGCATTTT
TRBV7-2,TRBD2,-,TRBJ2-3,CASSILAGFTDTQYF,TGTGCCAGCAGCATCTTAGCGGGGTTCACAGATACGCAGTATTTT
TRBV7-9,-,-,TRBJ1-6,CASRKGLQGNSPLHF,TGTGCCAGCAGGAAGGGACTTCAAGGGAATTCACCCCTCCACTTT
TRBV11-2,-,once,TRBJ1-2,CASSLNMWYGYTF,TGTGCCAGCAGCTTAAACATGTGGTATGGCTACACCTTC
TRBV19,TRBD1,once,TRBJ1-3,CASRAGTGLSGNTIYF,TGTGCCAGTAGGGCCGGGACAGGTCTCTCTGGAAACACCATATATTTT
TRBV3-1/TRBV3-2,-,-,TRBJ2-4,CASSRISGIEKNIQYF,TGTGCCAGCAGCCGGATTTCGGGGATAGAGAAAAACATTCAGTACTTC
TRBV4-2,-,-,TRBJ1-5,CASSQGQLEGPQHF,TGTGCCAGCAGCCAAGGACAACTCGAGGGGCCCCAGCATTTT
TRBV7-2,TRBD1,-,TRBJ1-3,CASSFRGGMGNTIYF,TGTGCCAGCAGCTTCCGAGGGGGCATGGGAAACACCATATATTTT
TRBV4-2,TRBD1,-,TRBJ2-3,CASSNGQGQDTQYF,TGTGCCAGCAGCAACGGACAGGGGCAAGATACGCAGTATTTT
TRBV6-5,-,once,TRBJ1-1,CASSTYQGFGAFF,TGTGCCAGCAGTACCTACCAGGGTTTTGGAGCTTTCTTT
TRBV2,-,-,TRBJ2-7,CASSEAGRGSYEQYF,TGTGCCAGCAGTGAAGCCGGTCGGGGGTCCTACGAGCAGTACTTC
TRBV19,TRBD1,-,TRBJ1-1,CASSEARGLDEAFF,TGTGCCAGTAGTGAGGCCAGGGGGCTCGATGAAGCTTTCTTT
TRBV5-5,-,few,TRBJ1-1,CASSSVRQYEAFF,TGTGCCAGCAGCTCCGTAAGACAGTATGAAGCTTTCTTT
TRBV24-1,TRBD1,-,TRBJ2-1,CATSDNPGQGINNEQFF,TGTGCCACCAGTGATAACCCGGGACAGGGGATCAACAATGAGCAGTTCTTC
TRBV6-5,-,once,TRBJ1-3,CVSTPDYRGGNTIYF,TGTGTCAGCACTCCGGACTACAGAGGTGGAAACACCATATATTTT
TRBV27,TRBD1,-,TRBJ1-5,CASSPSLGQAQHF,TGTGCCAGCAGTCCGAGTCTCGGACAGGCCCAGCATTTT
TRBV5-1,-,-,TRBJ1-3,CASREGSISGNTIYF,TGCGCCAGCAGAGAGGGTTCCATCTCTGGAAACACCATATATTTT
TRBV6-5,-,-,TRBJ1-2,CASSSGGYGYTF,TGTGCCAGCAGTTCCGGGGGCTATGGCTACACCTTC
TRBV5-6,TRBD1,-,TRBJ1-4,CASSTSTQGGEKLFF,TGTGCCAGCAGCACGTCAACGCAGGGGGGAGAAAAACTGTTTTTT
TRBV29-1,-,-,TRBJ1-1,CSVAVRGLITEAFF,TGCAGCGTCGCCGTGCGGGGTTTGATCACTGAAGCTTTCTTT
TRBV7-2,TRBD2,-,TRBJ2-3,CASSLRLAGGPDTQYF,TGTGCCAGCAGCTTACGGCTGGCGGGGGGACCAGATACGCAGTATTTT
TRBV15,TRBD1,-,TRBJ2-3,CATSAGGDTQYF,TGTGCCACCAGCGCAGGGGGAGATACGCAGTATTTT
TRBV6-5,-,once,TRBJ1-5,CASSVQDSNQPQHF,TGTGCCAGCAGCGTACAGGACAGCAATCAGCCCCAGCATTTT